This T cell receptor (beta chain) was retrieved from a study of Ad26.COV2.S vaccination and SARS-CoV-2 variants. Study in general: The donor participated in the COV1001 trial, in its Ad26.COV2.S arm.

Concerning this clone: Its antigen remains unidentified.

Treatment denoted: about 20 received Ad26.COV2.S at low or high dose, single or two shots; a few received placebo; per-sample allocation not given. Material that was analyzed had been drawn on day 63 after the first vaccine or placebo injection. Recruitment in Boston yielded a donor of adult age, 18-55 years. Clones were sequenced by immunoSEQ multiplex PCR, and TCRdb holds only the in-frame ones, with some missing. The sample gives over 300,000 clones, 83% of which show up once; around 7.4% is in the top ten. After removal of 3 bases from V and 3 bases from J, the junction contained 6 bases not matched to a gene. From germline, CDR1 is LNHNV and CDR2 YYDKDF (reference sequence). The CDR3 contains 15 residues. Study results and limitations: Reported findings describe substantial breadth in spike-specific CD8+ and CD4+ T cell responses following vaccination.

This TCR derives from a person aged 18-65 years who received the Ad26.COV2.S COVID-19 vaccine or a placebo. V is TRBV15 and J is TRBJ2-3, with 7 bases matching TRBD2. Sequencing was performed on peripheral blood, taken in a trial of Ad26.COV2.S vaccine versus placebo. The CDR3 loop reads CATSSLGEGTDTQYF. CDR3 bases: TGTGCCACCAGCAGTCTTGGGGAGGGAACAGATACGCAGTATTTT. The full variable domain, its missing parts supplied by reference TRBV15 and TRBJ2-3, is DAMVIQNPRYQVTQFGKPVTLSCSQTLNHNVMYWYQQKSSQAPKLLFHYYDKDFNNEADTPDNFQSRRPNTSFCFLDIRSPGLGDTAMYLCATSSLGEGTDTQYFGPGTRLTVL.